These 9 T cell receptor beta chains were sequenced from one sample in a study of T cell repertoires in cytomegalovirus infection. No antigen has been assigned to these receptors. TCRdb itself ran the reads through MiXCR, one entry per CDR3 protein. Among about 920,000 distinct CDR3 sequences listed, roughly a third were seen once. Sequenced material: cultured CD8+ T cells from PBMCs, taken from culture after CMV antigen stimulation. The origin of the receptors is a human donor in good health (CMV status not recorded). Some clones in this sample may be carry-over from other donors' samples.

This clonotype has just a few counts. The J gene is TRBJ2-1, the V gene TRBV7-9; 8 bases align to TRBD2. Germline lookup yields CDR1 SEHNR and CDR2 FQNEAQ (reference sequence). The CDR3 consists of 15 residues. With 5 bases clipped from V and 6 bases from J, the junction kept 9 bases outside the gene matches. CDR3 in DNA: TGTGCCAGCAGCCGGGCCCAGCGGGGGTCCAATGAGCAGTTCTTC. This translates into CASSRAQRGSNEQFF.

The gene calls are TRBV7-9 and TRBJ1-2; D not resolved. Trimming took off 5 bases at V and 3 bases at J, with 10 bases between the two ends. Germline CDR1 and CDR2: SEHNR and FQNEAQ (reference sequence). This CDR3 spans 13 amino acids. CDR3 nucleotide sequence: TGTGCCAGCAGCCCCCTCCGGGACTATGGCTACACCTTC. Encoded protein: CASSPLRDYGYTF. Full variable domain (rest looked up from reference TRBV7-9 and TRBJ1-2): DTGVSQNPRHKITKRGQNVTFRCDPISEHNRLYWYRQTLGQGPEFLTYFQNEAQLEKSRLLSDRFSAERPKGSFSTLEIQRTEQGDSAMYLCASSPLRDYGYTFGSGTRLTVV.

CDR3 DNA sequence: TGTGCCAGCAGCTTATCGGACAGGCCCAATCAGCCCCAGCATTTT. Translation gives CASSLSDRPNQPQHF. The rearrangement uses TRBV7-9 and TRBJ1-5, with 7 bases matching TRBD1. The CDR3 sequence is 15 residues long. V trimming: 2 bases; J trimming: 3 bases; junction bases outside the gene matches: 4. Germline V gives CDR1 SEHNR, CDR2 FQNEAQ (reference sequence).

This clonotype was found once. At one end, the junction sequence differs from germline, possibly due to a read error. This rearrangement joins TRBV5-1 to TRBJ2-1; D tentatively fits TRBD1 or TRBD2 (5 bases each). Looked up from germline, CDR1 is SGHRS and CDR2 is YFSETQ. The CDR3 is 13 amino acids. The CDR3 spells CANSLGRGDEQFF. DNA of the CDR3: TGCGCCAACAGCTTGGGACGGGGCGATGAGCAGTTCTTC.

This clonotype was detected a few times. The rearrangement joins TRBV24-1 to TRBJ1-1; no firm D call. V shed 8 bases and J shed 4 bases, with 7 bases lying between them. This CDR3 spans 11 amino acids. CDR1 is KGHDR, CDR2 SFDVKD, per germline. As DNA, the CDR3 is TGTGCCACCAAGTGGGGCACTGAAGCTTTCTTT. Translating gives CATKWGTEAFF.

This chain links TRBV9 with TRBJ2-1; D is perhaps TRBD2 (6 bases). V lost 0 bases and J 7 bases, leaving 8 bases between the germline ends. The CDR3 is 13 residues long. The germline V gene encodes CDR1 SGDLS and CDR2 YYNGEE. This chain's CDR3 is CASSVGRENEQFF. The CDR3 nucleotides read TGTGCCAGCAGCGTAGGGAGGGAAAATGAGCAGTTCTTC.

This rearrangement joins TRBV6-8 to TRBJ2-4, with D perhaps given as TRBD1 or TRBD2 (5 bases each). Germline V gene sequence: CDR1 MNHGY, CDR2 SAAAGT. V lost 10 bases, J lost 6 bases, and 16 bases lay in between. This CDR3 is 13 amino acids long. Here the CDR3 DNA reads TGTGCCACAACCGGGACGAAGAGAAACATTCAGTACTTC. Translation: CATTGTKRNIQYF.

This chain connects TRBV7-9 to TRBJ1-1; 9 bases align to TRBD1. From germline, CDR1 is SEHNR and CDR2 FQNEAQ (reference sequence). The V segment lost 5 bases and the J segment 0 bases; nucleotides outside the gene matches: 16. CDR3 length: 19 amino acids. CDR3 in amino acids: CASSGDRGYTELMNTEAFF. The CDR3 DNA reads TGTGCCAGCAGCGGTGACAGGGGGTACACCGAACTCATGAACACTGAAGCTTTCTTT.

The chain combines TRBV12-3 or TRBV12-4 with TRBJ1-1; 9 bases match TRBD1. The CDR3 has 14 residues. Trimming took 6 bases from V and 1 from J; bases not matched to a gene: 3. CDR3 protein: CASRSGQGNTEAFF. CDR3 nucleotides: TGTGCCAGCAGATCGGGACAGGGGAACACTGAAGCTTTCTTT.